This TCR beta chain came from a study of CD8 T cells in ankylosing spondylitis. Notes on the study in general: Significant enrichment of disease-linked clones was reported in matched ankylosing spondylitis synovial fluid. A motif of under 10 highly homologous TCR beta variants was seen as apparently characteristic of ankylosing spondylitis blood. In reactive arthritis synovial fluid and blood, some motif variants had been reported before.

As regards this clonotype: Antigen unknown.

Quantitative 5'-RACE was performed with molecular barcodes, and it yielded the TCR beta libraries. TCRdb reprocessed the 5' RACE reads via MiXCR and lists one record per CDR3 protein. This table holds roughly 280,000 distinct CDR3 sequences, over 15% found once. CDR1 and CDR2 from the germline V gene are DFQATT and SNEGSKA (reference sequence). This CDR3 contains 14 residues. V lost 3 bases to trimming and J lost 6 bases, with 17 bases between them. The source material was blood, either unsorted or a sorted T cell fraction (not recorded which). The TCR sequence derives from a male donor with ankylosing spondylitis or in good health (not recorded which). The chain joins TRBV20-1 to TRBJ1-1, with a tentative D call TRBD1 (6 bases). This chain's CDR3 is CSARGGRVISEAFF. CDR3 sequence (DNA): TGCAGTGCTAGGGGGGGGCGGGTTATATCTGAAGCTTTCTTT.